The entry that follows covers one T cell receptor (beta chain) sequence. The deep-level immunoSEQ assay was used. Measured with immunoSEQ multiplex PCR; TCRdb has only the in-frame clones, and not every one. The table has more than 2,000,000 clones, just over 90% seen once. This record comes from a study of shared clonotypes between healthy human individuals. The source material was naive CD4+ T cells sorted from blood. Subset of the sample: CD45RA+ positively selected. This TCR derives from a man between 18 and 35 years old in good health.

The CDR3 DNA sequence: TGTGCCAGCAGCGGGAACGCAGGGAAAGAGACCCAGTACTTC. As protein: CASSGNAGKETQYF. The rearrangement links TRBV7-2 to TRBJ2-5; a possible D gene is TRBD1 (5 bases). Germline V lookup: CDR1 SGHTA, CDR2 FQGNSA. This CDR3 region has 14 residues. Between the trimmed V and J ends, which lost 5 bases and 3 bases, there was a span of 13 bases. Supplemented by reference TRBV7-2 and TRBJ2-5, the full variable domain reads GAGVSQSPSNKVTEKGKDVELRCDPISGHTALYWYRQSLGQGLEFLIYFQGNSAPDKSGLPSDRFSAERTGGSVSTLTIQRTQQEDSAVYLCASSGNAGKETQYFGPGTRLLVL.